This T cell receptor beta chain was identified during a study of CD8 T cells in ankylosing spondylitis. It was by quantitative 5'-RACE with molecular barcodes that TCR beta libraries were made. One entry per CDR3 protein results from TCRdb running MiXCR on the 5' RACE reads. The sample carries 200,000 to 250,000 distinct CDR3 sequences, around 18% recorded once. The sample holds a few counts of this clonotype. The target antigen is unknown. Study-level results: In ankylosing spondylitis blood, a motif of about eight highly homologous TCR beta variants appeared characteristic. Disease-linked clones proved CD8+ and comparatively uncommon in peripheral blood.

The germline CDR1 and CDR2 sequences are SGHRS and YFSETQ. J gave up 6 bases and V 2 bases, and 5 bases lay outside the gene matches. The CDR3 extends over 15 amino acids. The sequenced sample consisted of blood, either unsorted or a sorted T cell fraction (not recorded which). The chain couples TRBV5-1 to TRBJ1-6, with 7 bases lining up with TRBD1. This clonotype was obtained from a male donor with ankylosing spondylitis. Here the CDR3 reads CASSFGQAVNSPLHF. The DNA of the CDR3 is TGCGCCAGCAGCTTTGGACAGGCGGTTAATTCACCCCTCCACTTT.